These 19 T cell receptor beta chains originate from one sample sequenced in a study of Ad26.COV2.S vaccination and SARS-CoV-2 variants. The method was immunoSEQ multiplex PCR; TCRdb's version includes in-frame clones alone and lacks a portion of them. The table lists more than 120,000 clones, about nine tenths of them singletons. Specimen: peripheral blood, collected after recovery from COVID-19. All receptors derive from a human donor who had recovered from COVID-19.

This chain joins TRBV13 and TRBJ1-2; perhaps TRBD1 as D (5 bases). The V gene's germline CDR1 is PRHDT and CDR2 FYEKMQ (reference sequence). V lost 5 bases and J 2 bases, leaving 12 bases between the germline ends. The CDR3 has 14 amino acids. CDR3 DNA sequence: TGTGCCAGCAGCCCGCGGGGACCGAACTATGGCTACACCTTC. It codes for CASSPRGPNYGYTF.

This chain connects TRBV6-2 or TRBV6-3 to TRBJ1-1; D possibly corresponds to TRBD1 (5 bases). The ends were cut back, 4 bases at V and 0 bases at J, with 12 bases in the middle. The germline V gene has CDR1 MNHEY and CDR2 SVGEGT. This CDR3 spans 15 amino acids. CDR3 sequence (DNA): TGTGCCAGCAGTTTAACAGGAGTTATGAACACTGAAGCTTTCTTT. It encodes CASSLTGVMNTEAFF.

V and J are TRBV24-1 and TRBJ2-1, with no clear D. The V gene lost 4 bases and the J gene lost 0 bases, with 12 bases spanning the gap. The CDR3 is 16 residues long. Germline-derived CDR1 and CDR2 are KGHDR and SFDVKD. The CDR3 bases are TGTGCCACCAGTGACTCCACACAAGCCTCCTACAATGAGCAGTTCTTC. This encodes CATSDSTQASYNEQFF.

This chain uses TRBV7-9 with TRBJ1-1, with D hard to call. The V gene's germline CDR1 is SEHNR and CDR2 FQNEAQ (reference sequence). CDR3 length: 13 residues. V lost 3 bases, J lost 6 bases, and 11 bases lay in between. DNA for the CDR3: TGTGCCAGCAGCTTCCGGGAGAAGGCTGAAGCTTTCTTT. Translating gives CASSFREKAEAFF.

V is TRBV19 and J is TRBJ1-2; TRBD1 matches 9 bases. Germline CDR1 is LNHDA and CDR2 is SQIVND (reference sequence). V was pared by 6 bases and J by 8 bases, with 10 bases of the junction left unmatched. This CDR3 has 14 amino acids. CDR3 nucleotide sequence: TGTGCCAGTAGCCTTTCCGGGACAGGGCACGGCTACACCTTC. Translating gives CASSLSGTGHGYTF.

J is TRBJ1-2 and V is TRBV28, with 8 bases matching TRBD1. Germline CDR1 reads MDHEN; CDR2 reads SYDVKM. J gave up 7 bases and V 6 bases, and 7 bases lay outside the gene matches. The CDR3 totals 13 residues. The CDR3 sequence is CASRHRGALGYTF. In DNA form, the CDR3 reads TGTGCCAGCAGACACAGGGGGGCCCTTGGCTACACCTTC.

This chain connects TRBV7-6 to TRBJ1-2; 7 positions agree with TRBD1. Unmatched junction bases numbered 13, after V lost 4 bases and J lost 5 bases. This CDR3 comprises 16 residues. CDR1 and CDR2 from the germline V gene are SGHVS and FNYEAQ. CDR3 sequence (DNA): TGTGCCAGCAGCTCACACCAGGGACAGACCTTTTATGGCTACACCTTC. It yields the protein CASSSHQGQTFYGYTF.

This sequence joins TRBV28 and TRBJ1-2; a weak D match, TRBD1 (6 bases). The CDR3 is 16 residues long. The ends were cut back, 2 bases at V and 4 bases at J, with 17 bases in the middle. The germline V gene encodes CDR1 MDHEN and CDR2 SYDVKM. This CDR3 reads CASSLPPWGRGYGYTF. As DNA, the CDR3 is TGTGCCAGCAGTTTACCCCCCTGGGGCAGGGGCTATGGCTACACCTTC.

CDR3 sequence (DNA): TGCGCCAGCAGCCAAGATCGCGCGGGGGGGCTGAATGAGCAGTTCTTC. Its protein product is CASSQDRAGGLNEQFF. The rearrangement uses TRBV4-3 and TRBJ2-1, with 9 bases matching TRBD2. CDR3 length equals 16 residues. Germline-derived CDR1 and CDR2 are LGHNA and YSLEER. J gave up 7 bases and V 0 bases, and 7 bases lay outside the gene matches.

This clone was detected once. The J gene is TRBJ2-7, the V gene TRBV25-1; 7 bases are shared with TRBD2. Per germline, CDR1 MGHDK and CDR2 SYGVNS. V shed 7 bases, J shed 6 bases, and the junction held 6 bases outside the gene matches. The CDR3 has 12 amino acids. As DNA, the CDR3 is TGTGCCAGCACTGAGGGAGGGATCGAGCAGTACTTC. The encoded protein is CASTEGGIEQYF.

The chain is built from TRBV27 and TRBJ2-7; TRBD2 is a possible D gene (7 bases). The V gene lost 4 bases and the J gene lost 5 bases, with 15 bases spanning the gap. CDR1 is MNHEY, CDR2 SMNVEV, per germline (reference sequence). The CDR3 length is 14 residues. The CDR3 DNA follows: TGTGCCAGCAGTTCCTTCCAGGGGAGGGACGAGCAGTACTTC. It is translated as CASSSFQGRDEQYF.

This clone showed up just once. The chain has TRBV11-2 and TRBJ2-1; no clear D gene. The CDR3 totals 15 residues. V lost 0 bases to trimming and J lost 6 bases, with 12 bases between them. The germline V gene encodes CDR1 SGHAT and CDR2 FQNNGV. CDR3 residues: CASSLDNTRGNEQFF. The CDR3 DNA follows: TGTGCCAGCAGCTTAGATAACACCCGTGGCAATGAGCAGTTCTTC.

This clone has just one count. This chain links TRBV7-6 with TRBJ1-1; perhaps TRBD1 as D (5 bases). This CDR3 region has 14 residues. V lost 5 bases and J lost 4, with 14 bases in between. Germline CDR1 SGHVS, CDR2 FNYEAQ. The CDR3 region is CASSPLGVGTEAFF. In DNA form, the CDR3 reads TGTGCCAGCAGCCCCCTGGGGGTTGGCACTGAAGCTTTCTTT. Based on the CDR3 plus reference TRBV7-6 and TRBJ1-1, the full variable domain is GAGVSQSPRYKVTKRGQDVALRCDPISGHVSLYWYRQALGQGPEFLTYFNYEAQQDKSGLPNDRFSAERPEGSISTLTIQRTEQRDSAMYRCASSPLGVGTEAFFGQGTRLTVV.

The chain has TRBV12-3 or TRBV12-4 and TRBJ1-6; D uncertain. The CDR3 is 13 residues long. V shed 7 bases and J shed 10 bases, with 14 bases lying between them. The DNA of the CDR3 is TGTGCCAGCACCCAACCGGCGGGCTCACCCCTCCACTTT. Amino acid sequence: CASTQPAGSPLHF.

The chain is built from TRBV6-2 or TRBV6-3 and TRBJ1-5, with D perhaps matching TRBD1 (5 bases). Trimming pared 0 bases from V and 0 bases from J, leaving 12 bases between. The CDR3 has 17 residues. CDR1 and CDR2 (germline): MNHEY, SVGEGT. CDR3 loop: CASSYSRGPFSNQPQHF. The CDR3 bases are TGTGCCAGCAGTTACTCCCGGGGCCCCTTTAGCAATCAGCCCCAGCATTTT.

The CDR3 coding sequence is TGCGCCAGCAGCCAAGAGGTCAGGGTAAAGTCACCCCTCCACTTT. Protein product: CASSQEVRVKSPLHF. J is TRBJ1-6 and V is TRBV4-1; D possibly corresponds to TRBD1 (5 bases). V gave up 0 bases and J gave up 10 bases, with 13 bases separating them. The CDR3 is 15 residues long. Germline loops: CDR1 MGHRA, CDR2 YSYEKL.

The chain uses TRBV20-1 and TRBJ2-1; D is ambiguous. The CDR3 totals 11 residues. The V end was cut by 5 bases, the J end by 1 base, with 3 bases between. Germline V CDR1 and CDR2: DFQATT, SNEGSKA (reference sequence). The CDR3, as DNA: TGCAGTGCTGGGTCCTACAATGAGCAGTTCTTC. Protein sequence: CSAGSYNEQFF.

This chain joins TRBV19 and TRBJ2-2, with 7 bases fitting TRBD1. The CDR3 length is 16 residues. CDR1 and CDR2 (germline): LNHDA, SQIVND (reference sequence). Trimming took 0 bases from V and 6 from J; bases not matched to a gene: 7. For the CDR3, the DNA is TGTGCCAGTAGTATAGACCTAAGGGGGCGCGCCGGGGAGCTGTTTTTT. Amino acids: CASSIDLRGRAGELFF. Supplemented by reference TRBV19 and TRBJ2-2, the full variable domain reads DGGITQSPKYLFRKEGQNVTLSCEQNLNHDAMYWYRQDPGQGLRLIYYSQIVNDFQKGDIAEGYSVSREKKESFPLTVTSAQKNPTAFYLCASSIDLRGRAGELFFGEGSRLTVL.

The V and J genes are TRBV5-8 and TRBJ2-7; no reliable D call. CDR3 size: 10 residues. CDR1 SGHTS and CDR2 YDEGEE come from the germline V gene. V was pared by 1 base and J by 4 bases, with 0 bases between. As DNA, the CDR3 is TGTGCCAGCAGCTTGTACGAGCAGTACTTC. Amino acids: CASSLYEQYF. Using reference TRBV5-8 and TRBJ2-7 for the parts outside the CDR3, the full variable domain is EAGVTQSPTHLIKTRGQQATLRCSPISGHTSVYWYQQALGLGLQFLLWYDEGEERNRGNFPPRFSGRQFPNYSSELNVNALELEDSALYLCASSLYEQYFGPGTRLTVT.